One and the same sample provided the 9 T cell receptor beta chains below, sequenced in a study of cytomegalovirus exposure and HLA in healthy donors. In the PCR, 60 Vbeta and 13 Jbeta primers were used. Profiled with immunoSEQ multiplex PCR; TCRdb holds only in-frame clones, not every one. Found here are 150,000 to 200,000 clones, approximately 80% of them singletons; the top ten hold 4.5%. Source material: PBMCs. Receptor source: a woman between 45 and 60 years old in good health and CMV-seropositive.

J is TRBJ2-7 and V is TRBV11-3; a weak D match, TRBD1 (5 bases). The CDR3 sequence is 13 residues long. The V end lost 5 bases, the J end lost 7 bases, and 15 bases lay between the germline ends. The germline V gene encodes CDR1 SGHNT and CDR2 YENEEA. The CDR3, as DNA: TGTGCCAGCAGCAGAGACAGCTTGGGGGAGCAGTACTTC. Its translation is CASSRDSLGEQYF.

The chain links TRBV29-1 to TRBJ1-2, with a weak D call TRBD1 (6 bases). The V gene's germline CDR1 is SQVTM and CDR2 ANQGSEA. The ends were cut back, 6 bases at V and 4 bases at J, with 15 bases in the middle. The CDR3 is made up of 13 amino acids. The CDR3 coding sequence is TGCAGCGTAATACCCGGGACACCCTATGGCTACACCTTC. It encodes CSVIPGTPYGYTF. The full variable domain, its missing parts supplied by reference TRBV29-1 and TRBJ1-2, is SAVISQKPSRDICQRGTSLTIQCQVDSQVTMMFWYRQQPGQSLTLIATANQGSEATYESGFVIDKFPISRPNLTFSTLTVSNMSPEDSSIYLCSVIPGTPYGYTFGSGTRLTVV.

The gene calls are TRBV11-2 and TRBJ2-7; D perhaps matches TRBD2 (6 bases). CDR3 size: 14 residues. Trimming cost V 5 bases and J 2 bases, with 13 bases left between them. Germline CDR1 SGHAT, CDR2 FQNNGV. CDR3 protein: CASSRLGGAYEQYF. The CDR3 region has the DNA TGTGCCAGCAGCCGGCTCGGCGGGGCCTACGAGCAGTACTTC.

This clone was seen only a few times. The chain uses TRBV4-2 and TRBJ1-1, with 8 positions matching TRBD1. J lost 0 bases, V lost 0 bases, and 12 bases had no gene match. The CDR3 is 19 amino acids. The germline CDR1 and CDR2 sequences are LGHNA and YNFKEQ. In DNA, the CDR3 is TGTGCCAGCAGCCAAGATTCGGGGCAGGGGGCTAGGGTGAACACTGAAGCTTTCTTT. Protein sequence: CASSQDSGQGARVNTEAFF.

This rearrangement joins TRBV27 to TRBJ2-5, with D unresolved. The germline V gene has CDR1 MNHEY and CDR2 SMNVEV (reference sequence). Trimming pared 6 bases from V and 3 bases from J, leaving 17 bases between. CDR3 length equals 15 residues. The DNA for the CDR3 is TGTGCCAGCAGGGCGGATGGCTGGCGTAAAGAGACCCAGTACTTC. Translation: CASRADGWRKETQYF.

The chain recombines TRBV7-2 with TRBJ2-7; D is perhaps TRBD2 (6 bases). The CDR3 sequence is 14 residues long. V dropped 5 bases and J dropped 1 base, with 12 bases sitting between them. CDR1 is SGHTA, CDR2 FQGNSA, per germline. DNA for the CDR3: TGTGCCAGCAGCCTGGGACTGCAATCCTACGAGCAGTACTTC. Protein sequence: CASSLGLQSYEQYF.

The chain carries TRBV5-1 and TRBJ2-7; tentatively, D is TRBD2 (5 bases). The V gene lost 0 bases and the J gene lost 9 bases, with 16 bases spanning the gap. Per germline, CDR1 SGHRS and CDR2 YFSETQ. The CDR3 covers 14 residues. The CDR3 bases are TGCGCCAGCAGCTTGGGTTCGGATCTGGGGAGGCAGTACTTC. Amino acids: CASSLGSDLGRQYF. The full variable domain, completed using reference TRBV5-1 and TRBJ2-7, is KAGVTQTPRYLIKTRGQQVTLSCSPISGHRSVSWYQQTPGQGLQFLFEYFSETQRNKGNFPGRFSGRQFSNSRSEMNVSTLELGDSALYLCASSLGSDLGRQYFGPGTRLTVT.

The chain uses TRBV6-1 and TRBJ1-4; D is undetermined. V was trimmed by 4 bases and J by 6 bases, leaving 15 bases between them. The CDR3 runs to 15 residues. Germline V CDR1 and CDR2: MNHNS, SASEGT. The CDR3 DNA reads TGTGCCAGCAGTGGGTTGGGGTCGGAGGATGAAAAACTGTTTTTT. Its protein is CASSGLGSEDEKLFF.

The J gene is TRBJ2-3, the V gene TRBV7-9, with 7 nucleotides matching TRBD1. This CDR3 is 16 amino acids long. The V segment lost 7 bases and the J segment 1 base; nucleotides outside the gene matches: 11. Per the germline V gene, CDR1 is SEHNR and CDR2 is FQNEAQ (reference sequence). This CDR3 is CASIAGEGGGTDTQYF. DNA of the CDR3: TGTGCCAGCATCGCAGGGGAAGGGGGCGGCACAGATACGCAGTATTTT.